The source of this T cell receptor beta chain is a study of breast tumors, draining lymph nodes, adjacent tissues. CDR3 length: 12 residues. Trimming left V 6 bases short and J 8 bases short, with 11 bases between. Per the germline V gene, CDR1 is SGHVS and CDR2 is FQNEAQ. TCRdb passed the multiplex PCR reads through MiXCR, listing each CDR3 protein once. The sample has 200,000 to 300,000 distinct CDR3 sequences, under 35% seen once. Samples came from axillary lymph nodes draining the breast cancer. With regard to this clonotype: A much larger clone sits a single nucleotide away, making a read error possible.

Sample: axillary lymph node tissue. The TCR comes from a female donor with breast cancer. Some clones in this sample may be carry-over from other donors' samples. The chain links TRBV7-8 to TRBJ2-1; D unresolved. DNA for the CDR3: TGTGCCAGCAGTCATACGTCCGATGAGCAGTTCTTC. This translates into CASSHTSDEQFF. Drawing the rest from reference TRBV7-8 and TRBJ2-1, the complete variable domain is GAGVSQSPRYKVAKRGQDVALRCDPISGHVSLFWYQQALGQGPEFLTYFQNEAQLDKSGLPSDRFFAERPEGSVSTLKIQRTQQEDSAVYLCASSHTSDEQFFGPGTRLTVL.